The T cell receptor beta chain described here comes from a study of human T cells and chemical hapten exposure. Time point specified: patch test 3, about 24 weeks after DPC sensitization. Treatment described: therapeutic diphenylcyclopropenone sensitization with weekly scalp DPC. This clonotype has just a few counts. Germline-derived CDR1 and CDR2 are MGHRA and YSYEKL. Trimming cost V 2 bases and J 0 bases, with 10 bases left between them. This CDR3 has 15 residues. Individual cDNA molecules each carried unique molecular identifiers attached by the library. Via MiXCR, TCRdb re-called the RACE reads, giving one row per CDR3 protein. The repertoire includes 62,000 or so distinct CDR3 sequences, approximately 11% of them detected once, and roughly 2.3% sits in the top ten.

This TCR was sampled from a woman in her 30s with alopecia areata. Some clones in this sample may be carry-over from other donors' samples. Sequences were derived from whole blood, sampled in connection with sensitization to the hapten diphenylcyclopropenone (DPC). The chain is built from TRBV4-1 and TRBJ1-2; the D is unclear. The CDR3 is CASSQQTETNYGYTF. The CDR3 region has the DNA TGCGCCAGCAGCCAACAGACCGAGACTAACTATGGCTACACCTTC.